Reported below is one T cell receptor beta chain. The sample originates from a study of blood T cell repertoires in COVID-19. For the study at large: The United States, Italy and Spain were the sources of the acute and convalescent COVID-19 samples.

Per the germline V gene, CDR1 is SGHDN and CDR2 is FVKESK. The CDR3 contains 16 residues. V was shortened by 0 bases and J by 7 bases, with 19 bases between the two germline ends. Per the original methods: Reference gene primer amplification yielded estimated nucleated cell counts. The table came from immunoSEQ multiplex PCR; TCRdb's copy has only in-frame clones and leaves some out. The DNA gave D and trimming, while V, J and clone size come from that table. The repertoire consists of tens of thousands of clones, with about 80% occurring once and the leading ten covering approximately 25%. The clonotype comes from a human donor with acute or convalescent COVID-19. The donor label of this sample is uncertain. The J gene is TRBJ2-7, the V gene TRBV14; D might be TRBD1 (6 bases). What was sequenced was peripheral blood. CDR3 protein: CASSQDSRGPLREQYF. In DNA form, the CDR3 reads TGTGCCAGCAGCCAAGATAGCAGGGGCCCTTTGAGGGAGCAGTACTTC.